Listed below are T cell receptor beta chains from one sample, sequenced in a study of beta chain features in type 1 diabetes. Profiling relied on immunoSEQ multiplex PCR, and the TCRdb table lists in-frame clones only, not all of them. The sample holds about 160,000 clones, roughly 65% seen once. The sample taken for sequencing was naive CD4+ T cells from blood. These receptors were taken from a man aged 25 to 40 with type 1 diabetes. The CDR3 runs from the conserved cysteine through the conserved F or W. D genes are given only for firm matches. The size entry is marked missing in some rows and otherwise reads once, few, many or a size class.

len	abundance	v_gene	j_gene	d_gene	CDR3aa	CDR3nt
12	.	TRBV7-2	TRBJ2-5	.	CASSFGGETQYF	TGTGCCAGCAGCTTTGGGGGGGAGACCCAGTACTTC
14	.	TRBV7-9	TRBJ2-1	.	CASSLGSSYNEQFF	TGTGCCAGCAGCTTAGGGTCCTCCTACAATGAGCAGTTCTTC
12	.	TRBV6-5	TRBJ1-1	.	CASSFMGAEAFF	TGTGCCAGCAGTTTCATGGGCGCTGAAGCTTTCTTT
16	.	TRBV5-1	TRBJ1-5	.	CASSSDHGTLNQPQHF	TGCGCCAGCAGCTCGGACCACGGGACCCTGAATCAGCCCCAGCATTTT
15	few	TRBV6-5	TRBJ1-4	.	CASSGLGSINEKLFF	TGTGCCAGCAGTGGGCTTGGCAGCATTAATGAAAAACTGTTTTTT
13	.	TRBV7-9	TRBJ2-3	.	CASGLRGADTQYF	TGTGCCAGCGGACTACGCGGGGCAGATACGCAGTATTTT
14	.	TRBV30	TRBJ2-5	.	CAWSVRDWGETQYF	TGTGCCTGGAGTGTTAGGGACTGGGGAGAGACCCAGTACTTC
16	.	TRBV15	TRBJ2-6	.	CATSRGSLPRANVLTF	TGTGCCACCAGCAGAGGATCTCTCCCTCGGGCCAACGTCCTGACTTTC
15	.	TRBV7-9	TRBJ2-5	.	CASSLGSTLEETQYF	TGTGCCAGCAGCTTAGGAAGCACGCTCGAAGAGACCCAGTACTTC
11	.	TRBV30	TRBJ2-7	.	CAWSKNHEQYF	TGTGCCTGGAGTAAGAACCACGAGCAGTACTTC
15	.	TRBV7-9	TRBJ1-1	.	CASSLAAGWNTEAFF	TGTGCCAGCAGCTTAGCGGCAGGCTGGAACACTGAAGCTTTCTTT
15	few	TRBV29-1	TRBJ2-4	TRBD2	CSVDLNRGGRNIQYF	TGCAGCGTTGATCTCAACCGGGGGGGCAGAAACATTCAGTACTTC
13	.	TRBV30	TRBJ1-1	.	CAWRYSMNTEAFF	TGTGCCTGGAGGTATTCCATGAACACTGAAGCTTTCTTT
11	once	TRBV6-4	TRBJ2-1	.	CASSDELQQFF	TGTGCCAGCAGTGACGAGCTCCAGCAGTTCTTC
15	.	TRBV2	TRBJ2-3	.	CASRERRGSTDTQYF	TGTGCCAGCAGGGAGAGGCGAGGGAGCACAGATACGCAGTATTTT
15	few	TRBV10-3	TRBJ2-7	.	CAIGPSRDGAHEQYF	TGTGCCATCGGCCCTTCCCGGGACGGCGCCCACGAGCAGTACTTC
14	.	TRBV7-6	TRBJ1-4	.	CASSLFGGHEKLFF	TGTGCCAGCAGCTTATTCGGGGGGCACGAAAAACTGTTTTTT
16	few	TRBV9	TRBJ2-7	.	CASSAHGDRSSYEQYF	TGTGCCAGCAGCGCCCACGGTGACAGGAGCTCCTACGAGCAGTACTTC
15	.	TRBV4-1	TRBJ2-7	.	CASSQAHLVTYEQYF	TGCGCCAGCAGCCAAGCCCATCTCGTGACCTACGAGCAGTACTTC
15	few	TRBV2	TRBJ2-2	.	CASSETGPNTGELFF	TGTGCCAGCAGTGAAACAGGACCGAACACCGGGGAGCTGTTTTTT
14	.	TRBV5-1	TRBJ2-3	.	CASSLGQQTDTQYF	TGCGCCAGCAGCTTGGGGCAGCAAACAGATACGCAGTATTTT
12	.	TRBV7-2	TRBJ1-1	TRBD1	CASSTGDTEAFF	TGTGCCAGCAGCACAGGGGACACTGAAGCTTTCTTT
17	few	TRBV2	TRBJ1-6	.	CASTVEGALGGNSPLHF	TGTGCCAGCACTGTTGAAGGGGCCTTAGGGGGGAATTCACCCCTCCACTTT
10	few	TRBV30	TRBJ2-1	.	CAWSRNEQFF	TGTGCCTGGAGTCGTAATGAGCAGTTCTTC
14	.	TRBV9	TRBJ2-5	.	CASSVGGTQETQYF	TGTGCCAGCAGCGTAGGCGGAACTCAAGAGACCCAGTACTTC
11	once	TRBV20-1	TRBJ2-7	.	CSGSWAYEQYF	TGCAGTGGGTCCTGGGCCTACGAGCAGTACTTC
14	.	TRBV7-9	TRBJ1-1	.	CASSLVAGNTEAFF	TGTGCCAGCAGCTTAGTAGCGGGTAACACTGAAGCTTTCTTT
11	.	TRBV20-1	TRBJ1-1	.	CSAGVGQEAFF	TGCAGTGCTGGAGTGGGGCAGGAAGCTTTCTTT
12	.	TRBV29-1	TRBJ1-1	.	CSVSTEGSEAFF	TGCAGCGTTTCGACAGAGGGTTCTGAAGCTTTCTTT
13	.	TRBV29-1	TRBJ2-7	TRBD1	CSVFGQGSYEQYF	TGCAGCGTATTCGGACAGGGATCTTACGAGCAGTACTTC
15	few	TRBV6-5	TRBJ1-1	.	CASNTNRQQNTEAFF	TGTGCCAGCAATACGAATAGACAGCAGAACACTGAAGCTTTCTTT
14	few	TRBV7-2	TRBJ2-1	TRBD1	CASSPGQLVDEQFF	TGTGCCAGCAGCCCGGGACAGCTTGTCGATGAGCAGTTCTTC
14	once	TRBV9	TRBJ2-7	.	CASSVEGWPYEQYF	TGTGCCAGCAGCGTAGAAGGATGGCCCTACGAGCAGTACTTC
14	.	TRBV10-2	TRBJ1-1	.	CASSVGSLNTEAFF	TGCGCCAGCAGTGTCGGCAGTTTGAACACTGAAGCTTTCTTT
14	.	TRBV9	TRBJ2-5	TRBD2	CASSVGAGRETQYF	TGTGCCAGCAGCGTCGGAGCGGGGAGAGAGACCCAGTACTTC
15	.	TRBV7-2	TRBJ1-6	TRBD1	CASSLATGYNSPLHF	TGTGCCAGCAGCTTAGCGACAGGGTATAATTCACCCCTCCACTTT
16	once	TRBV9	TRBJ2-2	TRBD1	CASSTTGIFDTGELFF	TGTGCCAGCAGCACGACAGGGATATTTGACACCGGGGAGCTGTTTTTT
16	.	TRBV9	TRBJ2-6	.	CASSVDPVGGANVLTF	TGTGCCAGCAGCGTAGACCCCGTGGGAGGGGCCAACGTCCTGACTTTC
15	.	TRBV6-1	TRBJ2-5	TRBD1	CASSENGQASWTQYF	TGTGCCAGCAGTGAAAACGGACAGGCGTCTTGGACCCAGTACTTC
14	once	TRBV4-1	TRBJ2-7	.	CASSQEPWNYEQYF	TGCGCCAGCAGCCAAGAACCTTGGAACTACGAGCAGTACTTC
15	.	TRBV7-7	TRBJ2-2	.	CASSLGTVNTGELFF	TGTGCCAGCAGCTTAGGGACAGTGAACACCGGGGAGCTGTTTTTT
13	.	TRBV18	TRBJ2-7	.	CASSPGGSYEQYF	TGTGCCAGCTCACCCGGGGGCTCCTACGAGCAGTACTTC
11	once	TRBV2	TRBJ2-7	.	CASSDIYEQYF	TGTGCCAGCAGTGATATCTACGAGCAGTACTTC
13	.	TRBV28	TRBJ2-5	.	CASQFVWEETQYF	TGTGCCAGTCAGTTTGTCTGGGAAGAGACCCAGTACTTC
14	.	TRBV30	TRBJ2-1	TRBD2	CAWSVGGTSHEQFF	TGTGCCTGGAGTGTAGGAGGGACTAGCCATGAGCAGTTCTTC